This T cell receptor (beta chain) came from a study of blood T cell repertoires in COVID-19. In the study overall: There were acute and convalescent COVID-19 samples, and they came from the United States, Italy and Spain. T cells, B-cell-depleted T cells, or PBMCs supplied cDNA or gDNA.

Seattle enrolled patients during active infection and tracked them longitudinally. Generated by immunoSEQ multiplex PCR, the TCRdb table keeps only in-frame clones and is missing some. The sample lists under 550,000 clones; approximately 90% were seen once. V dropped 1 base and J dropped 4; count of bases not matched to a gene: 8. There are 17 residues in the CDR3. The germline V gene encodes CDR1 LGHDT and CDR2 YNNKEL (reference sequence). The clonotype was recovered from a man aged 18 to 30 with COVID-19, enrolled during active disease. Sequencing input: peripheral blood. The rearrangement links TRBV3-1 (or the pseudogene TRBV3-2) to TRBJ2-3; 10 positions match TRBD2. The CDR3 sequence is CASSQARAGGNPDTQYF. CDR3 DNA: TGTGCCAGCAGCCAAGCTCGAGCGGGGGGGAACCCAGATACGCAGTATTTT.